A selection of T cell receptor beta chains follows, all from one sample in a study of shared clonotypes between healthy human individuals. Clones were read by immunoSEQ multiplex PCR, and TCRdb kept only the in-frame ones, dropping some. The sample has some 300,000 clones, 73% seen once; the top ten hold more than 9%. Specimen: memory CD4+ T cells sorted from blood. All receptors derive from a man aged 25 to 40 in good health. Both conserved end residues are part of each CDR3. The D gene is left open where the match is weak. The size entry is marked missing in some rows and otherwise reads once, few, many or a size class.

j_call v_call d_call clone_size cdr3_aa
TRBJ1-1 TRBV7-2 NA many CASSSTYANTEAFF
TRBJ2-7 TRBV29-1 NA NA CSVVKQTDYEQYF
TRBJ1-2 TRBV4-1 NA NA CASSQEGEYGYTF
TRBJ1-1 TRBV28 NA NA CASRGDLAITEAFF
TRBJ2-3 TRBV19 TRBD2 NA CASRPIDSGSTDTQYF
TRBJ1-5 TRBV5-6 NA once CASSLWDWNQPQHF
TRBJ2-2 TRBV6-5 NA few CASQTQLGNTGELFF
TRBJ1-5 TRBV10-3 TRBD1 NA CAIGTGTGRQPQHF
TRBJ2-1 TRBV7-9 NA NA CASSSGLGFDEQFF
TRBJ1-2 TRBV10-3 TRBD1 NA CAISGGTGTRYYGYTF
TRBJ1-3 TRBV6-1 TRBD1 few CASSQGRGLGNTIYF
TRBJ1-3 TRBV5-5 NA few CASSLSRLGGNTIYF
TRBJ2-5 TRBV7-2 NA NA CASSPRPREQETQYF
TRBJ1-1 TRBV29-1 NA few CSVGNKIEAFF
TRBJ2-5 TRBV27 TRBD2 NA CASSLRGLWFSGRAISPQGKTQYF
TRBJ2-3 TRBV6-4 TRBD2 many CASSAGTSADTQYF
TRBJ2-2 TRBV15 NA once CATSFLVGTGELFF
TRBJ2-7 TRBV7-2 NA NA CASSLAGVPYEQYF
TRBJ2-1 TRBV6-1 TRBD1 few CASSVGTGAGGEQFF
TRBJ2-3 TRBV5-1 NA NA CASSLAGVGLSTENTQYF
TRBJ2-1 TRBV6-5 NA NA CASSSPRDFHHRRFF
TRBJ1-5 TRBV19 NA many CASSRFEGPFAQHF
TRBJ2-7 TRBV5-8 NA once CASSSRYEQYF
TRBJ2-7 TRBV7-6 TRBD1 NA CASSFRDRDYEQYF
TRBJ1-4 TRBV2 NA NA CASSGSGEKLFF
TRBJ2-1 TRBV11-2 NA NA CASSLGYNEQFF
TRBJ2-2 TRBV19 TRBD2 NA CASSKRGLAGDPTGELFF
TRBJ2-5 TRBV6-6 NA many CASSALSSQETQYF
TRBJ2-5 TRBV5-1 TRBD2 few CASYGLAGVEETQYF
TRBJ2-3 TRBV10-3 TRBD1 NA CAVTGVADTQYF
TRBJ2-1 TRBV5-1 TRBD1 NA CASSFTGGEYNEQFF
TRBJ2-5 TRBV4-3 TRBD2 NA CASSQNSGREETQYF
TRBJ2-1 TRBV14 NA NA CASSQEGPRLYNEQFF
TRBJ2-2 TRBV10-1 NA NA CASSKSRPGELFF
TRBJ2-2 TRBV5-4 TRBD2 NA CASRHTSGRGTGELFF
TRBJ2-2 TRBV7-7 TRBD1 NA CASSRVGQLNTGELFF
TRBJ2-2 TRBV18 NA NA CASSPSWGAAELFF
TRBJ1-3 TRBV5-1 NA once CASSTKAGNTIYF
TRBJ2-5 TRBV7-2 NA few CASSLDSGQETQYF
TRBJ2-1 TRBV5-1 NA NA CASRSVGSVSDEQFF